A single sample is the source of the 11 T cell receptor beta chains below, sequenced in a study of a mutant IDH1 vaccine in newly diagnosed glioma. These receptors' targets are unknown. Method: immunoSEQ multiplex PCR; TCRdb's copy keeps in-frame clones and lacks some. The sample yields around 52,000 clones, around 80% seen once. Time point: week 5, during vaccination. Doses of 300 ug of mutant IDH1 20-mer peptide were given with topical imiquimod. The specimen was PBMCs, collected from a glioma patient whose treatment included an IDH1 peptide vaccine. The receptors come from a woman between 40 and 50 years old with glioma.

By its share, this clone is medium-sized (0.01 to 0.1%). This sequence joins TRBV5-1 and TRBJ1-1; D is unclear. This CDR3 is built from 13 residues. Germline V lookup: CDR1 SGHRS, CDR2 YFSETQ. Trimming shortened V by 1 base and J by 2 bases, and 6 bases separated the two germline ends. The CDR3 reads CASSLRFNTEAFF. The CDR3 DNA reads as TGCGCCAGCAGCTTGAGGTTCAACACTGAAGCTTTCTTT.

The chain uses TRBV6-1 and TRBJ2-7; D gene uncertain. This CDR3 region has 11 residues. V lost 7 bases and J 6 bases, leaving 10 bases between the germline ends. CDR1 is MNHNS and CDR2 is SASEGT in the germline V gene. This CDR3 is CASTTIAEQYF. The CDR3 nucleotides are TGTGCCAGCACGACCATTGCCGAGCAGTACTTC.

V usage is TRBV5-1 and J usage is TRBJ1-1, with D possibly matching TRBD1 (6 bases). The V and J ends lost 0 bases and 4 bases respectively, with 10 bases between them. The CDR3 consists of 14 residues. Per the germline V gene, CDR1 is SGHRS and CDR2 is YFSETQ. The CDR3 is CASSLAGGLTEAFF. CDR3 coding DNA: TGCGCCAGCAGCTTGGCTGGGGGGCTCACTGAAGCTTTCTTT. The full variable domain, with the rest looked up from reference TRBV5-1 and TRBJ1-1, is KAGVTQTPRYLIKTRGQQVTLSCSPISGHRSVSWYQQTPGQGLQFLFEYFSETQRNKGNFPGRFSGRQFSNSRSEMNVSTLELGDSALYLCASSLAGGLTEAFFGQGTRLTVV.

The CDR3, as DNA: TGTGCCAGCAGTTTATCGGGGGGTTCAGGCGGAAACACCATATATTTT. Protein: CASSLSGGSGGNTIYF. The genes are TRBV27 and TRBJ1-3; a possible D gene is TRBD1 (5 bases). CDR1 is MNHEY and CDR2 is SMNVEV in the germline V gene (reference sequence). The CDR3 is 16 amino acids. V lost 0 bases and J 4 bases, leaving 13 bases between the germline ends.

The rearrangement links TRBV7-9 to TRBJ2-7; 8 bases line up with TRBD2. CDR3 length equals 14 residues. The germline V gene encodes CDR1 SEHNR and CDR2 FQNEAQ (reference sequence). V was pared by 4 bases and J by 4 bases, with 6 bases of the junction left unmatched. CDR3 coding DNA: TGTGCCAGCAGCTCCGGGGGGGGTAGTTACGAGCAGTACTTC. This codes for CASSSGGGSYEQYF.

V and J are TRBV18 and TRBJ1-2, with D unresolved. V was trimmed by 3 bases and J by 6 bases, leaving 11 bases between them. The CDR3 totals 13 residues. CDR1 and CDR2 (germline): KGHSH, LQKENI. CDR3 in amino acids: CASSPRESDGYTF. For the CDR3, the DNA is TGTGCCAGCTCACCGAGGGAATCGGATGGCTACACCTTC.

V usage is TRBV23-1 and J usage is TRBJ2-6, with 12 bases identical to TRBD1. TRBV23-1 is treated as an ORF (open reading frame) with a function not yet certain. This CDR3 has 21 residues. Trimming took 2 bases from V and 2 from J; bases not matched to a gene: 13. CDR3 in DNA: TGCGCCAGCAGTCAAGGGACAGGGGGCGAGTACGACGCCCCTGGGGCCAACGTCCTGACTTTC. It is translated as CASSQGTGGEYDAPGANVLTF.

V and J are TRBV12-5 and TRBJ1-2; a possible D gene is TRBD1 (5 bases). Germline loops: CDR1 LGHNT, CDR2 FRNRAP. Trimming stripped 1 base from V and 4 bases from J, with 7 bases between. The CDR3 spans 13 residues. CDR3 bases: TGTGCTAGTGGTTTGGGACAGCTCTATGGCTACACCTTC. The encoded protein is CASGLGQLYGYTF.

There are a few counts of this clone. The chain joins TRBV10-3 to TRBJ1-1; the D is unclear. The CDR3 covers 13 residues. Germline V CDR1 and CDR2: ENHRY, SYGVKD. The V and J ends lost 7 bases and 4 bases respectively, with 13 bases between them. CDR3 region: CAIIGVGGTEAFF. DNA of the CDR3: TGTGCCATCATCGGCGTGGGTGGCACTGAAGCTTTCTTT.

The chain uses TRBV15 and TRBJ1-5, with D possibly matching TRBD1 (5 bases). The germline V and J ends were trimmed by 5 bases and 4 bases, with 12 bases remaining between them. The germline gives CDR1 LNHNV, CDR2 YYDKDF (reference sequence). The length of the CDR3 is 14 residues. The CDR3 sequence: CATSGRQRNQPQHF. The CDR3 DNA follows: TGTGCCACCAGCGGAAGACAGCGAAATCAGCCCCAGCATTTT.

The chain employs TRBV2 and TRBJ1-6, with a possible D match to TRBD1 (5 bases). The CDR3 runs 13 residues. Germline V CDR1 and CDR2: SNHLY, FYNNEI. Trimming left V 11 bases short and J 7 bases short, with 15 bases between. CDR3 sequence: CAVRGGSNSPLHF. CDR3 nucleotide sequence: TGTGCCGTACGTGGGGGGAGCAATTCACCCCTCCACTTT.